This TCR beta chain was retrieved from a study of T-cell reconstitution after alpha-beta-depleted transplantation in children. This CDR3 region has 10 residues. Trimming took off 5 bases at V and 7 bases at J, with 4 bases between the two ends. The germline gives CDR1 MDHEN, CDR2 SYDVKM. At least ten counts were recorded for this clonotype. A library of TCRbeta sequences, prepared with unique molecular identifiers, was generated. TCRdb itself ran the PCR reads through MiXCR, one entry per CDR3 protein. The table lists about 610,000 distinct CDR3 sequences, about 10% of them singletons. The receptor was isolated from a human donor who donated a stem cell graft to a child with acute myeloid leukemia. Sequenced here: PBMCs from the stem cell graft donor, sampled from the stem cell graft. The chain has TRBV28 and TRBJ2-3; no firm D call. The CDR3 is CASSENTQYF. In nucleotides, the CDR3 is TGTGCCAGCAGTGAAAATACGCAGTATTTT.